Following are 25 T cell receptor beta chains from one sample sequenced in a study of blood T cell repertoires in COVID-19. The method was immunoSEQ multiplex PCR; TCRdb's version includes in-frame clones alone and lacks a portion of them. In the table there are 200,000 to 300,000 clones, approximately 91% of which are singletons. The sample was peripheral blood. These receptors were taken from a man aged 25 to 40 with COVID-19, enrolled during active disease.

This chain joins TRBV6-5 and TRBJ1-2; D gene ambiguous. Germline V lookup: CDR1 MNHEY, CDR2 SVGAGI. The CDR3 is made up of 14 amino acids. V lost 2 bases and J lost 0, with 7 bases in between. The CDR3 is CASSYSQANYGYTF. CDR3 coding DNA: TGTGCCAGCAGTTACAGCCAGGCTAACTATGGCTACACCTTC.

This chain links TRBV9 with TRBJ1-2; possibly TRBD1 for D (6 bases). CDR3 length equals 16 residues. Deletions cut 5 bases from V and 4 bases from J, with 21 bases between. Germline lookup yields CDR1 SGDLS and CDR2 YYNGEE. This chain's CDR3 is CASRALGGRPGYGYTF. As DNA, the CDR3 is TGTGCCAGCAGGGCCCTGGGGGGGCGGCCTGGCTATGGCTACACCTTC.

This rearrangement joins TRBV18 to TRBJ1-5, with D tentatively TRBD1 (5 bases). CDR1 is KGHSH, CDR2 LQKENI, per germline. The CDR3 covers 15 residues. Trimming removed 4 bases from V and 6 bases from J, with 16 bases in between. In nucleotides, the CDR3 is TGTGCCAGCTCACTCATCAGGGATGTTGGTCAGCCCCAGCATTTT. As protein: CASSLIRDVGQPQHF.

The V and J genes are TRBV12-5 and TRBJ1-4; 10 nucleotides align to TRBD1. The J segment lost 5 bases and the V segment lost 2 bases, leaving 5 bases of the junction unmatched. CDR1 is LGHNT and CDR2 is FRNRAP in the germline V gene. This CDR3 spans 16 amino acids. CDR3 protein: CASGLTRTGGNEKLFF. The CDR3 DNA reads TGTGCTAGTGGTTTGACCCGGACAGGGGGGAATGAAAAACTGTTTTTT.

The CDR3 loop reads CSVLNTGTSGGIYEQYF. Written as DNA, the CDR3 is TGCAGCGTGTTAAACACCGGGACTAGCGGGGGGATCTACGAGCAGTACTTC. The V and J genes are TRBV29-1 and TRBJ2-7, with 15 bases aligning to TRBD2. Trimming at V came to 6 bases and at J to 3 bases, leaving 12 bases not matched to a gene. CDR1 and CDR2 from the germline V gene are SQVTM and ANQGSEA. This CDR3 has 17 residues.

The chain is built from TRBV7-3 and TRBJ2-3, with 10 bases lining up with TRBD2. This CDR3 has 15 residues. Looked up from germline, CDR1 is SGHTA and CDR2 is FQGTGA. Trimming took 5 bases from V and 1 from J; bases not matched to a gene: 3. The CDR3 region has the DNA TGTGCCAGCAGCGGCCTAGCGGGGGGCACAGATACGCAGTATTTT. This codes for CASSGLAGGTDTQYF.

The CDR3 reads CASSIDFLVGQGALDTEAFF. CDR3 DNA sequence: TGTGCCAGTAGTATAGATTTTCTAGTAGGACAGGGGGCTTTAGACACTGAAGCTTTCTTT. This chain connects TRBV19 to TRBJ1-1; 11 nucleotides agree with TRBD1. CDR1 and CDR2 (germline): LNHDA, SQIVND (reference sequence). The CDR3 spans 20 residues. V dropped 0 bases and J dropped 3; count of bases not matched to a gene: 15.

The chain has TRBV27 and TRBJ2-2; 8 bases are a match to TRBD2. Trimming at V came to 5 bases and at J to 4 bases, leaving 9 bases not matched to a gene. CDR3 length: 16 residues. Germline V gives CDR1 MNHEY, CDR2 SMNVEV (reference sequence). CDR3 DNA sequence: TGTGCCAGCAGTCTCGGGGGCGGGGGGCGCACCGGGGAGCTGTTTTTT. Translated: CASSLGGGGRTGELFF.

The rearrangement uses TRBV11-2 and TRBJ1-1, with 8 bases that match TRBD1. CDR3 length: 19 amino acids. CDR1 is SGHAT and CDR2 is FQNNGV in the germline V gene. The ends lost 5 bases at V and 6 bases at J; junction bases unmatched: 23. The CDR3 nucleotides read TGTGCCAGCAGCGCACCCTCCGGGACAGGTTCCTCTTTGATTCCTGAAGCTTTCTTT. Translation: CASSAPSGTGSSLIPEAFF. The full variable domain, in which reference TRBV11-2 and TRBJ1-1 provide the parts outside the CDR3, is EAGVAQSPRYKIIEKRQSVAFWCNPISGHATLYWYQQILGQGPKLLIQFQNNGVVDDSQLPKDRFSAERLKGVDSTLKIQPAKLEDSAVYLCASSAPSGTGSSLIPEAFFGQGTRLTVV.

This chain connects TRBV7-6 to TRBJ2-1, with 11 nucleotides matching TRBD1. CDR1 is SGHVS and CDR2 is FNYEAQ in the germline V gene. After removal of 5 bases from V and 5 bases from J, the junction contained 11 bases not matched to a gene. The length of the CDR3 is 17 residues. The CDR3 DNA is TGTGCCAGCAGCGTCAAGCTCGGACAGGGGGCTGACAATGAGCAGTTCTTC. It yields the protein CASSVKLGQGADNEQFF.

The chain is built from TRBV27 and TRBJ2-1; D is undetermined. Germline CDR1 is MNHEY and CDR2 is SMNVEV (reference sequence). The length of the CDR3 is 13 residues. Between the trimmed V and J ends, which lost 8 bases and 6 bases, there was a span of 14 bases. The CDR3 bases are TGTGCCAGCTTTACAGATATTGGCAATGAGCAGTTCTTC. Translated, it gives CASFTDIGNEQFF.

The V and J genes are TRBV6-5 and TRBJ1-1; 7 nucleotides align to TRBD1. Germline V gene data show CDR1 as MNHEY and CDR2 as SVGAGI. CDR3 length: 15 residues. V shed 0 bases and J 1 base; nucleotides not matched to a gene: 2. The CDR3 sequence is CASSYSQGTNTEAFF. The CDR3 DNA reads TGTGCCAGCAGTTACTCACAGGGGACGAACACTGAAGCTTTCTTT.

The genes are TRBV6-5 and TRBJ2-1, with 7 nucleotides matching TRBD1. J lost 7 bases, V lost 5 bases, and 8 bases had no gene match. Per the germline V gene, CDR1 is MNHEY and CDR2 is SVGAGI. The CDR3 contains 14 residues. The CDR3 DNA is TGTGCCAGCAGTAGACGGACAGGCCGGAATGAGCAGTTCTTC. Protein product: CASSRRTGRNEQFF.

About this clone: The sample contains more than one DNA sequence encoding this CDR3. V usage is TRBV18 and J usage is TRBJ2-2; a weak D match, TRBD1 (5 bases). Germline lookup yields CDR1 KGHSH and CDR2 LQKENI. V was pared by 2 bases and J by 2 bases, with 6 bases between. The CDR3 contains 14 residues. The CDR3 here is CASSPDRNTGELFF. The CDR3 nucleotides are TGTGCCAGCTCACCAGACAGAAACACCGGGGAGCTGTTTTTT.

V is TRBV11-2 and J is TRBJ2-7; 8 bases agree with TRBD2. Germline CDR1 reads SGHAT; CDR2 reads FQNNGV. This CDR3 has 18 residues. V trimming: 5 bases; J trimming: 0 bases; junction bases outside the gene matches: 15. CDR3 sequence reads: CASSRRWLAGRISYEQYF. The CDR3 DNA reads TGTGCCAGCAGCCGACGGTGGCTAGCGGGTAGAATCTCCTACGAGCAGTACTTC.

The V gene is TRBV9, the J gene TRBJ1-3; the D is unclear. The CDR3 extends over 13 amino acids. The germline V gene has CDR1 SGDLS and CDR2 YYNGEE. The V and J ends lost 4 bases and 0 bases respectively, with 5 bases between them. CDR3 DNA: TGTGCCAGCAGCTCCAACTCTGGAAACACCATATATTTT. Its protein product is CASSSNSGNTIYF.

The chain has TRBV5-1 and TRBJ2-2, with a weak D call TRBD2 (5 bases). The V end was cut by 2 bases, the J end by 5 bases, with 13 bases between. This CDR3 has 15 amino acids. Germline loops: CDR1 SGHRS, CDR2 YFSETQ. The CDR3 nucleotides are TGCGCCAGCAGCTTTGGCCCCGGAGGTACCGGGGAGCTGTTTTTT. This codes for CASSFGPGGTGELFF. The full variable domain, with the rest looked up from reference TRBV5-1 and TRBJ2-2, is KAGVTQTPRYLIKTRGQQVTLSCSPISGHRSVSWYQQTPGQGLQFLFEYFSETQRNKGNFPGRFSGRQFSNSRSEMNVSTLELGDSALYLCASSFGPGGTGELFFGEGSRLTVL.

The chain has TRBV6-1 and TRBJ1-3; 9 bases align to TRBD1. With V trimmed by 4 bases and J by 1 base, 5 bases remained unmatched. Per the germline V gene, CDR1 is MNHNS and CDR2 is SASEGT. CDR3 length: 16 residues. The CDR3 spells CASSAAGTGSGNTIYF. CDR3 DNA: TGTGCCAGCAGTGCCGCCGGGACAGGGTCTGGAAACACCATATATTTT.

This rearrangement joins TRBV6-5 to TRBJ1-2; the match to TRBD1 covers 7 bases. V shed 5 bases, J shed 5 bases, and the junction held 8 bases outside the gene matches. Germline V gives CDR1 MNHEY, CDR2 SVGAGI. The CDR3 contains 14 residues. The CDR3 sequence is CASSQKTGPYGYTF. The CDR3 DNA reads TGTGCCAGCAGTCAGAAGACAGGGCCGTATGGCTACACCTTC.

This clone appeared once. This same CDR3 is encoded by further DNA sequences in the sample. The chain combines TRBV19 with TRBJ1-4; D is unclear. The CDR3 has 15 amino acids. The V end was cut by 5 bases, the J end by 0 bases, with 10 bases between. CDR1 is LNHDA, CDR2 SQIVND, per germline (reference sequence). CDR3 bases: TGTGCCAGTAGTGAAACAGAGACAACTAATGAAAAACTGTTTTTT. It specifies CASSETETTNEKLFF.

The J gene is TRBJ1-2, the V gene TRBV5-1; TRBD1 matches 8 bases. The germline CDR1 and CDR2 sequences are SGHRS and YFSETQ. CDR3 length: 13 amino acids. V shed 4 bases and J 5 bases; nucleotides not matched to a gene: 4. CDR3 sequence (DNA): TGCGCCAGCAGCCAACAGGGGGATTATGGCTACACCTTC. This translates into CASSQQGDYGYTF.

V gene TRBV1 combines with J gene TRBJ1-2. TRBV1 is shown as a pseudogene. The CDR3 totals 14 residues. The DNA for the CDR3 is TGCACCAGCAGCCAAGATCCGGGTGATGATGGCTACACCTTC. It specifies CTSSQDPGDDGYTF.

The chain is built from TRBV4-1 and TRBJ1-1; 7 bases are shared with TRBD1. Germline CDR1 and CDR2: MGHRA and YSYEKL. The CDR3 consists of 18 residues. V lost 2 bases to trimming and J lost 4 bases; unmatched junction nucleotides: 16. The CDR3 sequence is CASSQKRGKGTGVTEAFF. For the CDR3, the DNA is TGCGCCAGCAGCCAAAAAAGGGGAAAGGGAACAGGGGTCACTGAAGCTTTCTTT.

The gene calls are TRBV5-1 and TRBJ1-1; the D is unclear. V gave up 0 bases and J gave up 0 bases, with 6 bases separating them. Germline-derived CDR1 and CDR2 are SGHRS and YFSETQ. This CDR3 has 14 residues. CDR3 amino acids: CASSLGQVNTEAFF. Written as DNA, the CDR3 is TGCGCCAGCAGCTTGGGGCAGGTGAACACTGAAGCTTTCTTT.

The chain has TRBV11-2 and TRBJ2-1, with 12 nucleotides matching TRBD2. CDR1 and CDR2 (germline): SGHAT, FQNNGV. The CDR3 contains 17 residues. Trimming removed 4 bases from V and 3 bases from J; junction bases left unmatched: 7. The CDR3 DNA sequence: TGTGCCAGCAGCTCGCCGACTAGCGGGGGCCTCTACAATGAGCAGTTCTTC. It encodes CASSSPTSGGLYNEQFF.